A selection of T cell receptor beta chains follows, all from one sample in a study of T cells in Graves' hyperthyroidism and ophthalmopathy. One entry per CDR3 protein results from TCRdb running MiXCR on the multiplex PCR reads. Of some 500,000 distinct CDR3 sequences listed, roughly 14% are singletons. Sequenced material: blood. The source is a woman younger than 30 with Graves' hyperthyroidism. CDR3s include the opening cysteine and the closing phenylalanine or tryptophan. Fields, in order: CDR3 protein, CDR3 DNA, J gene, V gene, D gene, clone size. The D gene is left open where the match is weak. Clone size, where shown, is once, few, many, or a class for clones that have expanded.

CASSLGGQGIYGYTF,TGTGCCAGCAGCTTAGGCGGACAGGGAATCTATGGCTACACCTTC,TRBJ1-2,TRBV7-9,TRBD1,few
CASRLSGRTYNEQFF,TGTGCCAGCAGATTAAGCGGGAGAACTTACAATGAGCAGTTCTTC,TRBJ2-1,TRBV27,TRBD2,few
CATSDLLGELFF,TGTGCCACCAGTGATTTGTTGGGGGAGCTGTTTTTT,TRBJ2-2,TRBV24-1,NA,NA
CASSQPVLSGKETQYF,TGTGCCAGCAGCCAACCGGTCCTGAGTGGGAAAGAGACCCAGTACTTC,TRBJ2-5,TRBV3-1,NA,many
CASSLGDRTVIHGYTF,TGCGCCAGCAGCTTGGGAGACCGGACAGTAATTCATGGCTACACCTTC,TRBJ1-2,TRBV13,NA,NA
CASSLGRDSPLHF,TGTGCCAGCAGCTTAGGGAGGGACTCACCCCTCCACTTT,TRBJ1-6,TRBV7-9,NA,NA
CASSPGTSGVSEQFF,TGTGCCAGCAGTCCCGGGACTAGCGGCGTGAGTGAGCAGTTCTTC,TRBJ2-1,TRBV12-3/TRBV12-4,TRBD2,many
CASSLGGRSGQPQHF,TGTGCCAGCAGTTTAGGTGGGCGTTCAGGACAGCCCCAGCATTTT,TRBJ1-5,TRBV12-3/TRBV12-4,NA,many
CSVTGTGGSGSNQPQHF,TGCAGCGTTACCGGGACAGGTGGTTCAGGTAGCAATCAGCCCCAGCATTTT,TRBJ1-5,TRBV29-1,TRBD1,few
CASSRDRDSNSYEQYF,TGTGCCAGCAGCAGAGACCGGGACAGCAACTCCTACGAGCAGTACTTC,TRBJ2-7,TRBV6-1,TRBD1,many
CASTEGREAEAFF,TGTGCCAGTACCGAGGGCAGGGAAGCTGAAGCTTTCTTT,TRBJ1-1,TRBV19,NA,few
CSASGGTSGSTDTQYF,TGCAGTGCTAGTGGGGGGACTAGCGGGAGCACAGATACGCAGTATTTT,TRBJ2-3,TRBV20-1,TRBD2,NA
CASSIDRDEGAYRTEQFF,TGTGCCAGTAGTATAGATCGGGACGAGGGGGCGTATCGCACTGAGCAGTTCTTC,TRBJ2-1,TRBV19,TRBD1,many
CASSLWQGVQPQHF,TGTGCCAGCAGTTTGTGGCAGGGGGTACAGCCCCAGCATTTT,TRBJ1-5,TRBV12-3/TRBV12-4,TRBD1,many
CATSRDQWQASNQPQHF,TGTGCCACCAGCAGAGATCAGTGGCAGGCCAGCAATCAGCCCCAGCATTTT,TRBJ1-5,TRBV15,NA,many
CASKTVGAANVLTF,TGTGCCAGTAAGACAGTGGGGGCCGCCAACGTCCTGACTTTC,TRBJ2-6,TRBV27,NA,many
CSVDGAGGIGELFF,TGCAGCGTTGATGGCGCAGGGGGGATCGGGGAGCTGTTTTTT,TRBJ2-2,TRBV29-1,NA,many
CASSYDWRSGELFF,TGTGCCAGCAGTTATGACTGGAGGAGTGGGGAGCTGTTTTTT,TRBJ2-2,TRBV6-1,NA,few
CATQGEDYGYTF,TGTGCCACCCAGGGGGAAGACTATGGCTACACCTTC,TRBJ1-2,TRBV24-1,TRBD1,many
CASSGLNSQPEAFF,TGCGCCAGCAGCGGTTTGAATAGCCAACCTGAAGCTTTCTTT,TRBJ1-1,TRBV5-1,NA,many
CASRGDNSYEQYF,TGTGCCAGCAGGGGGGACAACTCCTACGAGCAGTACTTC,TRBJ2-7,TRBV2,NA,many
CASSFSRVSAYNEQFF,TGTGCCAGCAGCTTTTCGAGAGTGTCCGCCTACAATGAGCAGTTCTTC,TRBJ2-1,TRBV5-5,NA,NA
CASMLWGGQGAHYGYTF,TGTGCCAGCATGTTATGGGGTGGACAGGGGGCCCACTATGGCTACACCTTC,TRBJ1-2,TRBV4-2,TRBD1,NA
CASSLVGDRGFLAKNIQYF,TGTGCCAGCAGTTTGGTCGGGGACAGGGGGTTTCTAGCCAAAAACATTCAGTACTTC,TRBJ2-4,TRBV27,TRBD1,many
CASSSTSGSELWWNEQFF,TGTGCCAGCAGCTCGACTAGCGGGAGTGAATTATGGTGGAATGAGCAGTTCTTC,TRBJ2-1,TRBV5-6,TRBD2,few
CATSRDRSWETYNEQFF,TGTGCCACCAGCAGAGATCGCTCGTGGGAGACCTACAATGAGCAGTTCTTC,TRBJ2-1,TRBV15,NA,NA
CASSPGGTGVNYGYTF,TGTGCCAGCAGCCCGGGGGGGACAGGAGTTAACTATGGCTACACCTTC,TRBJ1-2,TRBV7-2,TRBD1,few
CASSILPGRNEQYF,TGTGCCAGCAGTATCCTACCGGGACGAAACGAGCAGTACTTC,TRBJ2-7,TRBV12-3/TRBV12-4,NA,many
CASSVGTRGELFF,TGCGCCAGCAGTGTAGGGACTCGCGGGGAGCTGTTTTTT,TRBJ2-2,TRBV10-1,NA,NA
CASSPGTIGAGYTF,TGTGCCAGCAGCCCCGGGACAATCGGAGCCGGCTACACCTTC,TRBJ1-2,TRBV12-3/TRBV12-4,NA,many
CASSVGPGSYGYTF,TGTGCCAGCAGCGTAGGACCAGGGAGTTATGGCTACACCTTC,TRBJ1-2,TRBV9,NA,many
CASSFTGVAKNIQYF,TGTGCCAGCAGTTTTACGGGGGTGGCCAAAAACATTCAGTACTTC,TRBJ2-4,TRBV6-2/TRBV6-3,NA,NA
CAWSVLRGTYEQYF,TGTGCCTGGAGCGTGCTGCGGGGTACCTACGAGCAGTACTTC,TRBJ2-7,TRBV30,NA,many
CASSSSRLGSNQPQHF,TGTGCCAGCAGTTCTTCCCGCTTGGGGAGCAATCAGCCCCAGCATTTT,TRBJ1-5,TRBV28,NA,NA
CASSVATGTGINQPQHF,TGTGCCAGCAGCGTAGCTACCGGGACAGGGATAAATCAGCCCCAGCATTTT,TRBJ1-5,TRBV9,TRBD1,NA
CASSQGGLAGEREQFF,TGTGCCAGCAGCCAAGGGGGACTAGCGGGAGAGCGTGAGCAGTTCTTC,TRBJ2-1,TRBV3-1,TRBD2,many
CASSIYRADTQYF,TGTGCCAGCAGTATCTATAGAGCAGATACGCAGTATTTT,TRBJ2-3,TRBV27,NA,NA
CASSYFQASTDTQYF,TGTGCCAGCAGTTACTTCCAGGCCAGCACAGATACGCAGTATTTT,TRBJ2-3,TRBV6-2/TRBV6-3,NA,NA
CATSDSATGGSSYNEQFF,TGTGCCACCAGTGATTCTGCTACAGGGGGTAGTTCCTACAATGAGCAGTTCTTC,TRBJ2-1,TRBV24-1,TRBD1,many
CASTLGLAGGPTDTQYF,TGTGCCAGCACTCTAGGACTAGCGGGAGGCCCCACAGATACGCAGTATTTT,TRBJ2-3,TRBV12-3/TRBV12-4,TRBD2,many
CSARGFKMYAGGPVPDTQYF,TGCAGTGCTAGAGGTTTTAAGATGTATGCGGGAGGGCCCGTCCCAGATACGCAGTATTTT,TRBJ2-3,TRBV20-1,TRBD2,many
CASTGPNTEAFF,TGTGCCAGTACTGGACCGAACACTGAAGCTTTCTTT,TRBJ1-1,TRBV19,NA,many
CASSSKFAQLAGGQQYF,TGTGCCAGCAGCTCGAAGTTTGCCCAACTAGCGGGAGGGCAGCAGTATTTT,TRBJ2-3,TRBV7-3,TRBD2,NA
CASSPTLSDRGHSGSSNEQFF,TGCGCCAGCAGCCCCACCCTATCGGACAGGGGGCATAGCGGGAGTAGCAATGAGCAGTTCTTC,TRBJ2-1,TRBV5-1,TRBD1,many
CASSYSPGRSNSPLHF,TGTGCCAGCAGTTACTCCCCGGGACGGTCAAATTCACCCCTCCACTTT,TRBJ1-6,TRBV6-5,NA,many
CSARDGLSSYEQYF,TGCAGTGCTAGAGATGGGCTTAGCTCCTACGAGCAGTACTTC,TRBJ2-7,TRBV20-1,NA,few
CAWSPAARVRDPEAFF,TGTGCCTGGAGTCCGGCCGCGCGGGTTCGGGACCCTGAAGCTTTCTTT,TRBJ1-1,TRBV30,NA,NA
CASSLADYNEQFF,TGTGCCAGCAGCTTAGCGGACTACAATGAGCAGTTCTTC,TRBJ2-1,TRBV7-2,NA,many
CASSLEAGSTEAFF,TGTGCCAGCAGCTTAGAGGCGGGTAGCACTGAAGCTTTCTTT,TRBJ1-1,TRBV13,NA,many
CASSQPGLAVYNEQFF,TGTGCCAGTAGTCAACCGGGACTAGCGGTTTACAATGAGCAGTTCTTC,TRBJ2-1,TRBV19,TRBD2,many
CASSRMGQTNTEAFF,TGTGCCAGCAGCCGCATGGGACAGACGAACACTGAAGCTTTCTTT,TRBJ1-1,TRBV14,TRBD1,many
CASSSIGTGSGYTF,TGTGCCAGCAGCTCGATTGGGACAGGGAGTGGCTACACCTTC,TRBJ1-2,TRBV5-6,TRBD1,few
CASSIEVRRRDTQYF,TGTGCCAGTAGTATTGAGGTCAGGAGGAGAGATACGCAGTATTTT,TRBJ2-3,TRBV19,NA,few